Listed below are T cell receptor beta chains from one sample, sequenced in a study of T cell clusters in autoimmune cytopenias. TCRdb reanalyzed the multiplex PCR reads, giving one entry per CDR3 protein sequence and no DNA. In total, the table holds approximately 5,000 distinct CDR3 sequences. These data were likewise used in another study, on T cell repertoires in aging, cancer and after chemotherapy.

Specimen: peripheral blood. The source of these receptors is a human donor in good health. The CDR3 runs from the conserved cysteine through the conserved F or W. Each record gives: V gene, J gene, clone size, CDR3 protein. Size tells how often a clone was seen (once, few, many) or the class of an expanded clone, and some rows leave it out.

>TRBV20-1|TRBJ2-7|.
CSAHFGPVQYF
>TRBV7-9|TRBJ2-7|.
CASSLQGQGAREQYF
>TRBV5-6|TRBJ1-1|.
CVSSLGGTEAFF
>TRBV5-4|TRBJ2-2|.
CASSWARGTGELFF
>TRBV6-5|TRBJ2-2|medium-sized
CASSYSNSGSTGELFF
>TRBV11-2|TRBJ2-1|.
CASSLGGLALSYNEQFF
>TRBV11-2|TRBJ2-2|.
CASSLSQRVGELFF
>TRBV19|TRBJ2-1|medium-sized
CASSMGVAGGSHPEQFF
>TRBV20-1|TRBJ2-3|.
CSARIRSPSTDTQYF
>TRBV27|TRBJ2-3|.
CASNLAGGGSSTDTQYF
>TRBV6-5|TRBJ1-5|medium-sized
CASSYSRTGANQPQHF
>TRBV15|TRBJ1-5|medium-sized
CATSRDRGGFNQPQHF
>TRBV19|TRBJ1-2|.
CATGTGGFANYGYTF
>TRBV20-1|TRBJ1-4|.
CSARDTNEKLFF
>TRBV18|TRBJ2-6|.
CASSYGAPGANVLTF
>TRBV27|TRBJ1-5|.
CASSPETPYSNQPQHF
>TRBV6-5|TRBJ1-1|.
CASRVGSYTEAFF
>TRBV19|TRBJ2-5|medium-sized
CASGDFSPETQYF
>TRBV27|TRBJ1-6|.
CASSLGAGTGNSPLHF
>TRBV30|TRBJ1-2|medium-sized
CAWSTRTGYGYTF
>TRBV6-6|TRBJ1-2|.
CASTGIFRGYYGYTF
>TRBV15|TRBJ2-1|.
CATRDSDNEQFF
>TRBV12-3/TRBV12-4|TRBJ1-6|.
CASSPQGSPLHF
>TRBV5-1|TRBJ2-5|.
CASSLSATGAGETQYF
>TRBV5-4|TRBJ2-1|.
CASSQRLAGESSYNEQFF
>TRBV5-1|TRBJ2-5|.
CASSRGLAGQETQYF
>TRBV13|TRBJ2-2|.
CASSAHGGDTANTGELFF
>TRBV6-5|TRBJ1-1|.
CASSSSTGVTEAFF
>TRBV6-1|TRBJ1-4|.
CASSEGGRYNEKLFF
>TRBV6-2/TRBV6-3|TRBJ1-2|.
CASSTGLYGYTF
>TRBV6-6|TRBJ1-1|.
CASSYSGSGANTEAFF
>TRBV11-1|TRBJ1-2|.
CASSLLGQGAYGYTF
>TRBV7-9|TRBJ2-5|.
CASSLGLAGGPETQYF
>TRBV30|TRBJ1-2|.
CAWVRQGDPNYGYTF
>TRBV19|TRBJ2-7|.
CASSITTRTYEQYF
>TRBV6-5|TRBJ1-1|.
CASKGYTEAFF
>TRBV19|TRBJ1-2|.
CASRDTRLGYTF
>TRBV19|TRBJ1-2|medium-sized
CASSIDWSGSYGYTF
>TRBV27|TRBJ2-1|medium-sized
CASSLVPYEYYNEQFF
>TRBV19|TRBJ2-3|medium-sized
CASALTWGGDTQYF
>TRBV27|TRBJ1-6|.
CASSPQISQYNSPLHF
>TRBV6-6|TRBJ2-7|medium-sized
CASSSLWGSEQYF
>TRBV6-1|TRBJ1-5|.
CASSEGTIFGNQPQHF
>TRBV19|TRBJ2-7|.
CASSTSWDRGYEQYF
>TRBV12-3/TRBV12-4|TRBJ2-5|medium-sized
CASSTGTPPETQYF
>TRBV5-6|TRBJ2-3|medium-sized
CASSPGWSGTGTDTQYF
>TRBV7-2|TRBJ1-2|.
CASSMDSRGYTF
>TRBV5-6|TRBJ2-3|.
CASSFRRADTQYF
>TRBV29-1|TRBJ2-1|.
CRVGGSNEQFF
>TRBV10-3|TRBJ1-3|.
CAISARRSEGPGTASGNTIYF
>TRBV5-6|TRBJ1-6|.
CASSKRARNSPLHF
>TRBV18|TRBJ2-5|medium-sized
CASSMDRGRQTETQYF
>TRBV18|TRBJ2-3|.
CASSPQVGGTDTQYF
>TRBV6-5|TRBJ1-4|medium-sized
CASSERGGFNEKLFF
>TRBV15|TRBJ1-5|medium-sized
CATSRDEGLGIGQPQHF
>TRBV19|TRBJ1-2|.
CASNTFGGIGGYTF
>TRBV11-2|TRBJ2-1|.
CASTRGNEQFF
>TRBV12-3/TRBV12-4|TRBJ2-5|.
CASALGGSVGETQYF
>TRBV27|TRBJ1-1|.
CASSSGTGSSTEAFF